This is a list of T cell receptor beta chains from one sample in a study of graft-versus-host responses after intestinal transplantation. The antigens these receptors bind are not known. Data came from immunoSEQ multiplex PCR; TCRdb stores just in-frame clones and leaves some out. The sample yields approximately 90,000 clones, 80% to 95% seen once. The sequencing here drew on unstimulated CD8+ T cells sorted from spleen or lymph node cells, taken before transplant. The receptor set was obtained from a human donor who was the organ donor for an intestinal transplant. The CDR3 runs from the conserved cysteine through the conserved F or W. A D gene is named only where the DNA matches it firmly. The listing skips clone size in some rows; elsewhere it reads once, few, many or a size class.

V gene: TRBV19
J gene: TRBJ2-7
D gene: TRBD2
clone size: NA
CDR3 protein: CASSMRLAGVYEQYF
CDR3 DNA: TGTGCCAGTAGTATGAGACTAGCGGGAGTCTACGAGCAGTACTTC

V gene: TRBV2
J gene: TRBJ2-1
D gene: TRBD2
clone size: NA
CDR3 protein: CASRGTSGVYNEQFF
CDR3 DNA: TGTGCCAGCAGGGGGACTAGCGGCGTCTACAATGAGCAGTTCTTC

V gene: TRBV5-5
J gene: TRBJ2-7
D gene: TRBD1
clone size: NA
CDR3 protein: CASTGTATYEQYF
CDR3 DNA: TGTGCCAGTACCGGGACAGCGACCTACGAGCAGTACTTC

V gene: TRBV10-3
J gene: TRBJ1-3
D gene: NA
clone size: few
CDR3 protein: CAISDSNLDTIYF
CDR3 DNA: TGTGCCATCAGTGATTCGAACTTGGACACCATATATTTT

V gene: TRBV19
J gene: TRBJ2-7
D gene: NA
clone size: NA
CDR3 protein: CASSMGVAEQYF
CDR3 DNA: TGTGCCAGTAGTATGGGCGTTGCCGAGCAGTACTTC

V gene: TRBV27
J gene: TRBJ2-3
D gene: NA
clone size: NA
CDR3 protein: CATALGGPTDTQYF
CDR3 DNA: TGTGCCACCGCGTTGGGGGGCCCCACAGATACGCAGTATTTT

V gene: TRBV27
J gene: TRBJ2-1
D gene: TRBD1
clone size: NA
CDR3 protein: CASSFSGQGYNEQFF
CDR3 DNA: TGTGCCAGCAGTTTTTCGGGACAGGGATACAATGAGCAGTTCTTC

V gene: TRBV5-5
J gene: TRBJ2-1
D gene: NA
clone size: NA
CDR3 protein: CASSLSAHEQFF
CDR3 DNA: TGTGCCAGCAGCTTGTCAGCCCATGAGCAGTTCTTC

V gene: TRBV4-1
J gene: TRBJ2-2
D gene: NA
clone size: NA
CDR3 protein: CASSQVEGTGELFF
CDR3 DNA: TGCGCCAGCAGCCAAGTTGAGGGTACCGGGGAGCTGTTTTTT

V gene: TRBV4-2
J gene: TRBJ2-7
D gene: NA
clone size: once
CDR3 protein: CASSQGFGSTYEQYF
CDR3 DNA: TGTGCCAGCAGCCAAGGATTCGGCTCAACCTACGAGCAGTACTTC

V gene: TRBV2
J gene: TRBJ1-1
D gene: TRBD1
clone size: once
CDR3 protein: CASSDGTGANTEAFF
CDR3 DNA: TGTGCCAGCAGTGACGGGACAGGGGCGAACACTGAAGCTTTCTTT

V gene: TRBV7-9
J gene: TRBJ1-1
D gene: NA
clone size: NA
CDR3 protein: CASSLDSAGAGDRTEAFF
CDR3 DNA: TGTGCCAGCAGCTTAGATAGTGCAGGGGCGGGTGACAGAACTGAAGCTTTCTTT

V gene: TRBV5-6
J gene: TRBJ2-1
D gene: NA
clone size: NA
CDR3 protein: CASSLVYQEQFF
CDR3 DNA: TGTGCCAGCAGCTTGGTCTACCAGGAGCAGTTCTTC

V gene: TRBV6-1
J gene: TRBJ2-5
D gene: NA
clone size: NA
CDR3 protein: CASSEGPSYLPETQYF
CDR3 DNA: TGTGCCAGCAGTGAGGGTCCCAGTTATTTGCCAGAGACCCAGTACTTC